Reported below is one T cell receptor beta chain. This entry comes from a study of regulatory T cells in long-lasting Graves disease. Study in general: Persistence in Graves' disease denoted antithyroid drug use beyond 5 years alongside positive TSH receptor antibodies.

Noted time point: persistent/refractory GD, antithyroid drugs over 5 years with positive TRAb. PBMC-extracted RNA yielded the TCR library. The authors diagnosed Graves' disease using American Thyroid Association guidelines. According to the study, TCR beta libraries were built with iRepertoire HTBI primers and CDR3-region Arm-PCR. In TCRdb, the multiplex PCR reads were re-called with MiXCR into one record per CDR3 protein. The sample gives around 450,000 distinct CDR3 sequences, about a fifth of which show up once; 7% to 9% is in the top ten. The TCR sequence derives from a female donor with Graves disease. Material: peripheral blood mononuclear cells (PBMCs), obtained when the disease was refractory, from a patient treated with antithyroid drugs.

CDR3 coding DNA: TGTGCCAGCAGCGGGGTTAGGGCTAACTATGGCTACACCTTC. This translates into CASSGVRANYGYTF. The V call is TRBV25-1, the J call TRBJ1-2; D gene ambiguous. CDR3 length equals 14 residues. Germline V gene data show CDR1 as MGHDK and CDR2 as SYGVNS. V was pared by 6 bases and J by 0 bases, with 11 bases between.